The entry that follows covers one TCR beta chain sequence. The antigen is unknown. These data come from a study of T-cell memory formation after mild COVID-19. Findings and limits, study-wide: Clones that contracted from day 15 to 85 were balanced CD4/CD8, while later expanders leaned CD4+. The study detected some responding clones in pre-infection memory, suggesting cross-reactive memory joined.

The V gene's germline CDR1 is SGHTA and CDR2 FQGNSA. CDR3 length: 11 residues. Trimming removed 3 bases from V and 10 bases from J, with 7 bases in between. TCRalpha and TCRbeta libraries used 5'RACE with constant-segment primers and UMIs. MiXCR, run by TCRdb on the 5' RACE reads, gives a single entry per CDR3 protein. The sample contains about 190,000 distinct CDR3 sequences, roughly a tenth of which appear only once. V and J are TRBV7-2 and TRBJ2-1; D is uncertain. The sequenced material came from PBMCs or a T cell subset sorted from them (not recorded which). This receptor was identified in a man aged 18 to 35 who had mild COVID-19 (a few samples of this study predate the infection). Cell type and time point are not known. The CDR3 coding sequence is TGTGCCAGCAGCTTGGGCGCAGAGCAGTTCTTC. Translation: CASSLGAEQFF.